One sample yielded the 4 T cell receptor beta chains listed below, sequenced in a study of cytotoxic CD8 clonotypes in ibrutinib-treated CLL. Profiling relied on immunoSEQ multiplex PCR, and the TCRdb table lists in-frame clones only, not all of them. The sample includes under 300,000 clones, roughly 76% seen only once; the top ten take around 6%. Sample: PBMCs, taken at disease progression, from a patient treated with ibrutinib. These receptors all stem from a human donor with chronic lymphocytic leukemia.

The chain employs TRBV18 and TRBJ2-1, with D hard to call. The length of the CDR3 is 14 residues. The V gene's germline CDR1 is KGHSH and CDR2 LQKENI. Trimming removed 6 bases at V and 4 bases at J, with 13 bases between. In DNA form, the CDR3 reads TGTGCCAGCTCCCCCCGACGAGGTTACAATGAGCAGTTCTTC. Residues: CASSPRRGYNEQFF.

The chain is built from TRBV6-5 and TRBJ2-7; D ambiguous. Germline CDR1 reads MNHEY; CDR2 reads SVGAGI. V gave up 0 bases and J gave up 1 base, with 7 bases separating them. CDR3 length equals 14 residues. In DNA, the CDR3 is TGTGCCAGCAGTTACTCGCACTTTTCCTACGAGCAGTACTTC. Its translation: CASSYSHFSYEQYF.

The chain combines TRBV4-1 with TRBJ1-5; perhaps TRBD1 as D (6 bases). From germline, CDR1 is MGHRA and CDR2 YSYEKL. The V gene lost 3 bases and the J gene lost 6 bases, with 15 bases spanning the gap. The CDR3 spans 15 residues. CDR3 amino acids: CASSHPDRIRQPQHF. Here the CDR3 DNA reads TGCGCCAGCAGCCACCCCGACAGGATACGTCAGCCCCAGCATTTT.

The rearrangement joins TRBV6-5 to TRBJ2-2, with TRBD1 matching over 9 bases. V shed 5 bases and J 3 bases; nucleotides not matched to a gene: 1. From germline, CDR1 is MNHEY and CDR2 SVGAGI. The CDR3 runs to 14 residues. The CDR3 reads CASSRQGDTGELFF. The CDR3 bases are TGTGCCAGCAGTCGACAGGGGGACACCGGGGAGCTGTTTTTT.